This T cell receptor beta chain was retrieved from a study of OX40 agonist ivuxolimab in advanced cancers. Study-level points and caveats: Compared with others, partial responders at 0.1-3.0 mg/kg displayed clonal expansion among the lowest. Several nonresponders also turned out to have low normalized T-cell clonal expansion.

Method: immunoSEQ multiplex PCR; TCRdb's copy keeps in-frame clones and lacks some. In the table there are about 58,000 clones, roughly 91% of which are singletons. The CDR3 totals 16 residues. Germline V gives CDR1 SGHRS, CDR2 YFSETQ. The V end lost 4 bases, the J end lost 2 bases, and 15 bases lay between the germline ends. Points on this clone: Its antigen is undetermined.

The specimen was CD4+ or CD8+ T cells sorted from blood, collected in a trial of the OX40 agonist ivuxolimab. The V call is TRBV5-1, the J call TRBJ2-2; TRBD2 might be the D (6 bases). The clonotype comes from an adult with an advanced solid tumor such as melanoma, head and neck, liver or kidney cancer. The CDR3 DNA sequence: TGCGCCAGCAGCGGGATAGGGACTCTAAACACCGGGGAGCTGTTTTTT. Translation: CASSGIGTLNTGELFF. The variable domain in full, completed from reference TRBV5-1 and TRBJ2-2, reads KAGVTQTPRYLIKTRGQQVTLSCSPISGHRSVSWYQQTPGQGLQFLFEYFSETQRNKGNFPGRFSGRQFSNSRSEMNVSTLELGDSALYLCASSGIGTLNTGELFFGEGSRLTVL.